Sequencing of this T cell receptor (beta chain) was carried out in a study of T-cell reconstitution after alpha-beta-depleted transplantation in children. This clonotype was counted ten times or more. Its antigen is currently unknown. Overall study findings and caveats: A year post-transplant, T-cell counts and diversity derived mostly from newly produced T cells.

Unique molecular identifiers were incorporated when the TCRbeta library was constructed. TCRdb reanalysed the PCR reads using MiXCR and keeps one entry per CDR3 protein. Of around 370,000 distinct CDR3 sequences listed, 15% to 20% are singletons. The clonotype originates from a male patient under 10 years old who had a stem cell transplant for acute lymphoblastic leukemia, so the T cells may come from the graft donor. The sample in question was PBMCs, mostly from graft donor cells, obtained 360 days after TCRalphabeta/CD19-depleted stem cell transplant.

The CDR3 DNA follows: TGTGCCAGCAGTTCATTGGGGGGTCCGGCCTACGAGCAGTACTTC. This gives the protein CASSSLGGPAYEQYF. The chain joins TRBV12-3 or TRBV12-4 to TRBJ2-7; D may be TRBD2 (6 bases). V shed 4 bases and J shed 2 bases, with 15 bases lying between them. CDR3 size: 15 residues.